A selection of T cell receptor beta chains follows, all from one sample in a study of beta chain features in type 1 diabetes. Repertoires were generated with immunoSEQ multiplex PCR, while TCRdb's copy carries only in-frame clones and drops some. The table has about 650,000 clones, approximately 13% seen once. Sequencing was performed on naive CD4+ T cells from blood. These receptors originate from a man aged 25-45 years with type 1 diabetes. CDR3s leave out the opening cysteine and the closing phenylalanine or tryptophan. The D gene is left open where the match is weak. Clone size is stated in some rows and not others, as once, few, many or a class when expanded.

D gene: -
J gene: TRBJ1-3
V gene: TRBV5-1
clone size: few
CDR3 protein: ASSLVVRGAASGNTIY

D gene: -
J gene: TRBJ2-1
V gene: TRBV4-3
clone size: few
CDR3 protein: ASSVGLLGSYNEQF

D gene: -
J gene: TRBJ1-5
V gene: TRBV2
clone size: -
CDR3 protein: ASSGANNQPQH

D gene: -
J gene: TRBJ1-1
V gene: TRBV7-2
clone size: -
CDR3 protein: ASSLGLMNTEAF

D gene: TRBD1
J gene: TRBJ1-2
V gene: TRBV2
clone size: -
CDR3 protein: ASSYDRANYGYT

D gene: -
J gene: TRBJ2-3
V gene: TRBV5-1
clone size: -
CDR3 protein: ASSGGAGTDTQY

D gene: TRBD1
J gene: TRBJ2-3
V gene: TRBV9
clone size: once
CDR3 protein: ASSVVGTARTDTQY

D gene: -
J gene: TRBJ2-4
V gene: TRBV6-1
clone size: -
CDR3 protein: ASSRPLNIQY

D gene: TRBD2
J gene: TRBJ2-1
V gene: TRBV18
clone size: few
CDR3 protein: ASSPQGLAYGSYNEQF

D gene: TRBD1
J gene: TRBJ2-3
V gene: TRBV30
clone size: -
CDR3 protein: AWSVGDRGRTDTQY

D gene: TRBD2
J gene: TRBJ2-1
V gene: TRBV4-3
clone size: -
CDR3 protein: ASSQEKRGEQF

D gene: -
J gene: TRBJ1-3
V gene: TRBV12-2
clone size: -
CDR3 protein: ASRSRVTWVANTIY

D gene: -
J gene: TRBJ2-5
V gene: TRBV7-2
clone size: few
CDR3 protein: ASSFYGETQY

D gene: TRBD1
J gene: TRBJ2-1
V gene: TRBV7-2
clone size: -
CDR3 protein: ASSGQGSGNEQF

D gene: -
J gene: TRBJ1-2
V gene: TRBV19
clone size: -
CDR3 protein: ASSTGQGYGYT

D gene: TRBD1
J gene: TRBJ1-6
V gene: TRBV5-4
clone size: few
CDR3 protein: ASSPGQGSSPLH

D gene: -
J gene: TRBJ1-5
V gene: TRBV7-9
clone size: -
CDR3 protein: ASTQGWNEH

D gene: -
J gene: TRBJ2-1
V gene: TRBV19
clone size: few
CDR3 protein: ASRGRDLDEQF

D gene: TRBD2
J gene: TRBJ2-7
V gene: TRBV5-1
clone size: -
CDR3 protein: ASSFLAGDFYEQY

D gene: TRBD2
J gene: TRBJ2-5
V gene: TRBV4-2
clone size: few
CDR3 protein: ASSQGRSGGALETQY

D gene: -
J gene: TRBJ2-1
V gene: TRBV29-1
clone size: -
CDR3 protein: SVVGLVYNEQF

D gene: -
J gene: TRBJ1-6
V gene: TRBV7-9
clone size: -
CDR3 protein: ASSHIRRDNSPLH

D gene: TRBD1
J gene: TRBJ1-2
V gene: TRBV6-6
clone size: few
CDR3 protein: ASSDGGQEYGYT

D gene: -
J gene: TRBJ2-7
V gene: TRBV11-3
clone size: few
CDR3 protein: ASSITEGPYEQY

D gene: TRBD1
J gene: TRBJ2-3
V gene: TRBV10-3
clone size: -
CDR3 protein: AIQGGPTDTQY

D gene: -
J gene: TRBJ1-1
V gene: TRBV29-1
clone size: -
CDR3 protein: SAMGGLRLDTEAF

D gene: -
J gene: TRBJ2-6
V gene: TRBV28
clone size: few
CDR3 protein: ASSLPGPGANVLT

D gene: -
J gene: TRBJ2-3
V gene: TRBV5-1
clone size: few
CDR3 protein: ASSLDTDTQY

D gene: -
J gene: TRBJ2-3
V gene: TRBV15
clone size: -
CDR3 protein: ATSTTVTDTQY

D gene: -
J gene: TRBJ1-6
V gene: TRBV20-1
clone size: -
CDR3 protein: SARTLTLH

D gene: TRBD2
J gene: TRBJ2-7
V gene: TRBV30
clone size: -
CDR3 protein: AWSYLGTSNSNEQY

D gene: -
J gene: TRBJ1-2
V gene: TRBV13
clone size: -
CDR3 protein: ASSYPQGSYGYT

D gene: TRBD1
J gene: TRBJ1-4
V gene: TRBV7-9
clone size: -
CDR3 protein: ASSRPTGRIEKLF

D gene: -
J gene: TRBJ2-3
V gene: TRBV7-2
clone size: few
CDR3 protein: ASSLNGAEYTDTQY

D gene: TRBD1
J gene: TRBJ2-1
V gene: TRBV2
clone size: -
CDR3 protein: ASNGQVTGGRGEQF

D gene: -
J gene: TRBJ1-3
V gene: TRBV14
clone size: few
CDR3 protein: ASSQDALFIGDSGNTIY

D gene: -
J gene: TRBJ2-6
V gene: TRBV29-1
clone size: -
CDR3 protein: SVEERSGANVLT

D gene: TRBD1
J gene: TRBJ1-6
V gene: TRBV6-5
clone size: -
CDR3 protein: ASSDGQGISPLH

D gene: TRBD1
J gene: TRBJ1-6
V gene: TRBV7-2
clone size: few
CDR3 protein: ASRRQGSYSPLH

D gene: TRBD2
J gene: TRBJ2-5
V gene: TRBV25-1
clone size: few
CDR3 protein: ASSEGGGLAGARN

D gene: -
J gene: TRBJ2-7
V gene: TRBV4-3
clone size: -
CDR3 protein: ASSQALSGQPGEQY

D gene: -
J gene: TRBJ1-5
V gene: TRBV2
clone size: few
CDR3 protein: ASNEVGTGQPQH

D gene: TRBD1
J gene: TRBJ1-2
V gene: TRBV6-5
clone size: few
CDR3 protein: ATTHGTGKEGYT

D gene: -
J gene: TRBJ2-3
V gene: TRBV19
clone size: -
CDR3 protein: ASSRILGQPVGDTQY

D gene: -
J gene: TRBJ1-6
V gene: TRBV9
clone size: -
CDR3 protein: ASSVSQTESPLH

D gene: -
J gene: TRBJ2-1
V gene: TRBV5-4
clone size: -
CDR3 protein: ASSLGGSSYNEQF

D gene: TRBD2
J gene: TRBJ2-5
V gene: TRBV7-2
clone size: few
CDR3 protein: ASSFGLAGETQY

D gene: -
J gene: TRBJ2-3
V gene: TRBV7-6
clone size: few
CDR3 protein: ASSLAGGARTDTQY

D gene: -
J gene: TRBJ1-1
V gene: TRBV25-1
clone size: few
CDR3 protein: ASSEAPDTEAF

D gene: TRBD1
J gene: TRBJ1-6
V gene: TRBV7-9
clone size: few
CDR3 protein: ASSQPRQGARNSPLH

D gene: TRBD1
J gene: TRBJ1-5
V gene: TRBV6-5
clone size: -
CDR3 protein: ASCRQGRDQPQH